The next 10 T cell receptor beta chains were all read from a single sample in a study of Ad26.COV2.S vaccination and SARS-CoV-2 variants (dated by TCRdb to about 2021). Libraries were built with the immunoSEQ multiplex PCR assay. TCRdb took this table from immuneACCESS and kept in-frame rearrangements with V and J called. Such tables lack part of the clones; where checked against another copy, unresolved V genes explain under half of the gap, and the rest is unexplained. The table for this sample lists more than 300,000 clones; about 87% of them were counted only once. The top ten clonotypes cover around 6.1% of the sample. In the paper's terms, the treatment or condition label means: 15 to 20 received Ad26.COV2.S at low or high dose, single or two shots; 5 received placebo; per-sample allocation not given. For vaccine and placebo recipients, the sequenced repertoires came from samples collected on day 63 after the first injection.

Source: peripheral blood, taken in a trial of Ad26.COV2.S vaccine versus placebo. The receptors were sampled from a person aged 18-65 years who received the Ad26.COV2.S COVID-19 vaccine or a placebo.

V usage is TRBV4-3 and J usage is TRBJ2-5; 9 bases align to TRBD1. Germline V gives CDR1 LGHNA, CDR2 YSLEER. The V gene end was trimmed by 3 bases and the J gene end by 5 bases; junction bases not matched to a gene: 7. The CDR3 sequence is 15 residues long. CDR3: CASSHTTGGGETQYF. For the CDR3, the DNA is TGCGCCAGCAGCCACACGACAGGGGGAGGTGAGACCCAGTACTTC.

The chain employs TRBV30 and TRBJ1-1; TRBD1 agrees at 7 bases. The CDR3 runs 13 residues. CDR1 and CDR2 from the germline V gene are GTSNPN and SVGIG (reference sequence). DNA of the CDR3: TGTGCGAACAGGGGAAAGGGGAACACTGAAGCTTTCTTT. Protein: CANRGKGNTEAFF.

This chain links TRBV7-9 with TRBJ2-1; D may be TRBD1 (6 bases). The V end lost 5 bases, the J end lost 0 bases, and 11 bases lay between the germline ends. The CDR3 totals 15 residues. CDR1 is SEHNR and CDR2 is FQNEAQ in the germline V gene (reference sequence). The CDR3 DNA is TGTGCCAGCAGCATGACAGGTGACTCCTACAATGAGCAGTTCTTC. Its protein is CASSMTGDSYNEQFF.

The chain joins TRBV6-1 to TRBJ2-7; D might be TRBD1 (6 bases). CDR1 is MNHNS, CDR2 SASEGT, per germline. The germline V and J ends were trimmed by 0 bases and 2 bases, with 11 bases remaining between them. The CDR3 totals 15 residues. This CDR3 is CASSEAATGPYEQYF. The CDR3 bases are TGTGCCAGCAGTGAAGCGGCTACAGGGCCCTACGAGCAGTACTTC.

This clone was seen a handful of times. The chain employs TRBV5-1 and TRBJ2-2; 12 bases map to TRBD1. The CDR3 loop spans 17 amino acids. The germline gives CDR1 SGHRS, CDR2 YFSETQ. The J segment lost 3 bases and the V segment lost 6 bases, leaving 9 bases of the junction unmatched. CDR3 sequence reads: CASISSGQGADTGELFF. The CDR3, as DNA: TGCGCCAGCATCTCCTCGGGACAGGGGGCCGACACCGGGGAGCTGTTTTTT.

V is TRBV7-7 and J is TRBJ2-3, with 11 bases identical to TRBD2. Trimming removed 6 bases from V and 3 bases from J; junction bases left unmatched: 5. The germline V gene has CDR1 SSHAT and CDR2 FNYEAQ (reference sequence). The CDR3 loop spans 15 amino acids. Written as DNA, the CDR3 is TGTGCCAGCAGTTTAACTAGCGGGAGTACAGATACGCAGTATTTT. This gives the protein CASSLTSGSTDTQYF.

J is TRBJ1-2 and V is TRBV11-1; D gene unclear. Germline V lookup: CDR1 SGHAT, CDR2 FQDESV (reference sequence). Trimming took off 4 bases at V and 14 bases at J, with 17 bases between the two ends. The CDR3 totals 12 residues. CDR3 DNA: TGTGCCAGCAGCTCCGAGGCGGGGAGTAGGACCTTC. Amino acids: CASSSEAGSRTF. The whole variable domain, remainder taken from reference TRBV11-1 and TRBJ1-2, is EAEVAQSPRYKITEKSQAVAFWCDPISGHATLYWYRQILGQGPELLVQFQDESVVDDSQLPKDRFSAERLKGVDSTLKIQPAELGDSAMYLCASSSEAGSRTFGSGTRLTVV.

The chain joins TRBV11-3 to TRBJ2-1; D may be TRBD1 (5 bases). Germline CDR1 SGHNT, CDR2 YENEEA. CDR3 length equals 12 residues. The V and J ends lost 5 bases and 10 bases respectively, with 12 bases between them. For the CDR3, the DNA is TGTGCCAGCAGCCTACAGGTAAACGAGCAGTTCTTC. It codes for CASSLQVNEQFF.

This chain joins TRBV7-9 and TRBJ1-2; TRBD1 matches 9 bases. This CDR3 has 12 residues. J was trimmed by 6 bases and V by 4 bases; bases with no gene match: 0. The germline V gene has CDR1 SEHNR and CDR2 FQNEAQ (reference sequence). The CDR3 DNA reads as TGTGCCAGCAGCTGGGACAGGGATGGCTACACCTTC. As protein: CASSWDRDGYTF.

V is TRBV11-2 and J is TRBJ2-3; no definite D call. Germline V lookup: CDR1 SGHAT, CDR2 FQNNGV. Trimming cost V 5 bases and J 8 bases, with 11 bases left between them. The CDR3 sequence is 12 residues long. CDR3 in DNA: TGTGCCAGCAGCGTCTCACCTGTTACGCAGTATTTT. Its translation is CASSVSPVTQYF.